This is a list of T cell receptor beta chains from one sample in a study of blood T cell repertoires in COVID-19. Assay used: immunoSEQ multiplex PCR; TCRdb lists only in-frame clones, some missing. The profile covers 9,000 to 15,000 clones, with roughly 82% appearing a single time and roughly 40% taken by the ten largest. The source material was peripheral blood. All receptors derive from a man older than 75 with acute or convalescent COVID-19. The CDR3 runs from the conserved cysteine through the conserved F or W. Fields, in order: D gene, J gene, clone size, V gene, CDR3 DNA, CDR3 protein. The D gene is left open where the match is weak. Expanded clones are given a class, and other clones once, few, many or no size at all.

TRBD1	TRBJ2-1	few	TRBV7-2	TGTGCCAGCAGCGTAACGGGACAGGGCTACAATGAGCAGTTCTTC	CASSVTGQGYNEQFF
NA	TRBJ2-2	once	TRBV11-3	TGTGCCAGCAGCACACAGGGAAACACCGGGGAGCTGTTTTTT	CASSTQGNTGELFF
TRBD1	TRBJ1-2	NA	TRBV18	TGTGCCAGCTCCCCCAGTGAAGGGGGCGCGTCTGGCTACACCTTC	CASSPSEGGASGYTF
NA	TRBJ1-4	NA	TRBV18	TGTGCCAGCTCGGGCCAGGCAACTAATGAAAAACTGTTTTTT	CASSGQATNEKLFF
TRBD1	TRBJ2-1	NA	TRBV6-5	TGTGCCTTAGACCAGGGGGCCCCCAATGAGCAGTTCTTC	CALDQGAPNEQFF
NA	TRBJ1-3	NA	TRBV15	TGTGCCACCAGCAGAGATGTTCGAGCTAGGGGCTCTGGAAACACCATATATTTT	CATSRDVRARGSGNTIYF
TRBD1	TRBJ2-2	once	TRBV29-1	TGCAGCGTGAAGACAGGGTCGAATACCGGGGAGCTGTTTTTT	CSVKTGSNTGELFF
NA	TRBJ2-3	NA	TRBV4-2	TGTGCCAGCAGCCAAACCCCCTTAGGACTGAAGGGAGACACAGATACGCAGTATTTT	CASSQTPLGLKGDTDTQYF
NA	TRBJ2-1	NA	TRBV29-1	TGCAGCGCGATGGACTCGACCTACAATGAGCAGTTCTTC	CSAMDSTYNEQFF
NA	TRBJ1-1	NA	TRBV6-2/TRBV6-3	TGTGCCAGCAGCAAGTCGGGGGGTCCCACTGAAGCTTTCTTT	CASSKSGGPTEAFF
NA	TRBJ1-4	few	TRBV5-1	TGCGCCAGCAGCTTGGTCGGGTCTAATGAAAAACTGTTTTTT	CASSLVGSNEKLFF
NA	TRBJ2-5	few	TRBV30	TGTGCCTGGAGCGGGGGTTTCTCCCAAGAGACCCAGTACTTC	CAWSGGFSQETQYF
NA	TRBJ2-3	few	TRBV19	TGTGCCAGTAGTATATCAGGGATAGGGACAGATACGCAGTATTTT	CASSISGIGTDTQYF
TRBD1	TRBJ2-3	NA	TRBV5-8	TGTGCCAGCAGCTTGGATACCGGGACAGGGAAGGGTACGCAGTATTTT	CASSLDTGTGKGTQYF
NA	TRBJ1-2	NA	TRBV6-5	TGTGCCAGCAGAGCGATAGGATACTATGGCTACACCTTC	CASRAIGYYGYTF
NA	TRBJ1-1	once	TRBV5-4	TGTGCCAGCAGCATGTGGACCCGGGGCACTGAAGCTTTCTTT	CASSMWTRGTEAFF
NA	TRBJ1-3	NA	TRBV2	TGTGCCAGCACCCGAGGAGGGTTGGGAAACACCATATATTTT	CASTRGGLGNTIYF
NA	TRBJ1-5	NA	TRBV12-3/TRBV12-4	TGTGCCAGCAGCCTAAACGGGAATCAGCCCCAGCATTTT	CASSLNGNQPQHF
TRBD1	TRBJ2-5	few	TRBV11-2	TGTGCCAGCCTCCCGGGACAGGGGACCCAGTACTTC	CASLPGQGTQYF
TRBD2	TRBJ2-1	NA	TRBV7-3	TGTGCCAGCAGCCTGGGGCCTAGCGGGGGGCAGGGAAATGAGCAGTTCTTC	CASSLGPSGGQGNEQFF
NA	TRBJ1-1	few	TRBV5-6	TGTGCCAGCAGCTACCGAGACTTGAACACTGAAGCTTTCTTT	CASSYRDLNTEAFF
TRBD1	TRBJ2-4	NA	TRBV7-9	TGTGCCAGCAGCTTACTCGGACAGGGAAAAAACATTCAGTACTTC	CASSLLGQGKNIQYF